These 2 T cell receptor beta chains were all obtained from the same sample, sequenced in a study of technical replicates of blood from a handful of donors. Generated by immunoSEQ multiplex PCR, the TCRdb table keeps only in-frame clones and is missing some. Of 73,000 or so clones listed, roughly 90% are singletons. Sequences were obtained from T cells isolated from PBMCs. These TCRs come from a human donor in good health.

This chain uses TRBV4-1 with TRBJ1-5; 7 bases agree with TRBD1. CDR3 size: 18 residues. Unmatched junction bases numbered 21, after V lost 8 bases and J lost 5 bases. Germline CDR1 reads MGHRA; CDR2 reads YSYEKL. CDR3 nucleotides: TGCGCCAGCGCATCAGGGGGGCAGGGTACAGAGTATCATCAGCCCCAGCATTTT. Translation: CASASGGQGTEYHQPQHF.

The chain uses TRBV5-4 and TRBJ2-7, with D maybe TRBD1 (6 bases). Trimming removed 0 bases at V and 3 bases at J, with 13 bases between. The germline gives CDR1 SGHNT, CDR2 YYREEE (reference sequence). The CDR3 extends over 15 amino acids. CDR3 amino acids: CASSLDRQAGYEQYF. CDR3 bases: TGTGCCAGCAGCTTGGATAGACAGGCGGGCTACGAGCAGTACTTC.